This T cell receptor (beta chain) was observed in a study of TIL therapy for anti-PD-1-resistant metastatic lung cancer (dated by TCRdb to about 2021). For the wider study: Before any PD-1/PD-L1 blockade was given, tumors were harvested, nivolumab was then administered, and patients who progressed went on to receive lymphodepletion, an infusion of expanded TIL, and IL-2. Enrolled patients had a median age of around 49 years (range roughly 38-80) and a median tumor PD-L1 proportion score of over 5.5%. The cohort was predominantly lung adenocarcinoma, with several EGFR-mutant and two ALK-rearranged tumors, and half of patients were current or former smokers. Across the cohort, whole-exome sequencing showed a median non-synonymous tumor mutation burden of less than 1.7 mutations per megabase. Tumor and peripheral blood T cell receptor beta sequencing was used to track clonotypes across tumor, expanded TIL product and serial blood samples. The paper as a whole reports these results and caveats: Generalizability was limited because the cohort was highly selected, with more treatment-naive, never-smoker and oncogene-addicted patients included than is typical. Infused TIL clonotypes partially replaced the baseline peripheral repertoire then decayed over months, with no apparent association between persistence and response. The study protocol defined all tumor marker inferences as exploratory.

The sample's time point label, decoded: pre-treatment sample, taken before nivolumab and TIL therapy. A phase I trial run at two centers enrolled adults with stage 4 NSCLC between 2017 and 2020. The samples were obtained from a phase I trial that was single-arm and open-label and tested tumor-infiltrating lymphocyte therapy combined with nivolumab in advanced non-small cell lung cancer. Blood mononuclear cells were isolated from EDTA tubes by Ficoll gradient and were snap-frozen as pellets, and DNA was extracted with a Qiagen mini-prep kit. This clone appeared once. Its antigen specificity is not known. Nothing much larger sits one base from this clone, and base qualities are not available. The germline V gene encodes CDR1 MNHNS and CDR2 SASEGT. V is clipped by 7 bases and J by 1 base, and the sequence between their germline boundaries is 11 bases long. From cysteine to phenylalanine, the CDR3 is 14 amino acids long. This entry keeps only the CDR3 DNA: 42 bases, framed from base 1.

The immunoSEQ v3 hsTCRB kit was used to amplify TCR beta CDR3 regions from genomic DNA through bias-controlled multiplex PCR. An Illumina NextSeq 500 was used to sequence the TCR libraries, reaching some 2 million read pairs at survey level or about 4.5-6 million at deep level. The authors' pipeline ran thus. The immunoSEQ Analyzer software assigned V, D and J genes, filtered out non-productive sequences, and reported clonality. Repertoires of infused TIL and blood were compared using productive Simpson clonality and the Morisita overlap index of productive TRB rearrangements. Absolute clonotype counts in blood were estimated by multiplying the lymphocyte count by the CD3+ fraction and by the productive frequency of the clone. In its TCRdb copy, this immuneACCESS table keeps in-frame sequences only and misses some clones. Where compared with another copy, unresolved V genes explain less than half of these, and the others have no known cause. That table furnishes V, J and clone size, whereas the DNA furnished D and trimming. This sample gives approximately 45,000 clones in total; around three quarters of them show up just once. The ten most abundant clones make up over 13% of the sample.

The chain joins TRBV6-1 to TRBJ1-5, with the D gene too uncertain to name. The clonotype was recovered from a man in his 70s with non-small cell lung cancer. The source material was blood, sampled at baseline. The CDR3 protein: CASNPGRSNQPQHF. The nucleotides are TGTGCCAGCAACCCAGGACGGAGCAATCAGCCCCAGCATTTT.